This T cell receptor (beta chain) was documented in a study of cytomegalovirus exposure and HLA in healthy donors (dated 2017 in TCRdb). A note on the overall study: According to a later analysis, the 120 or so validation repertoires were produced on the same platform as the roughly 700 repertoires of the first cohort. The study was designed to test whether signatures of past pathogen exposure could be identified by cataloging public T cell receptors. Besides the first cohort of approximately 710 subjects, a separate validation cohort made up of 120 different subjects was used. To predict cytomegalovirus infection status, the study brought together high-throughput TCR immunosequencing, statistical association of individual TCRs with disease status, and machine learning. Results and caveats for the whole study, not just this receptor: In the study, 150 to 200 TCR beta chains were listed as associated with cytomegalovirus. The validation cohort had no HLA typing available for a later analysis, so co-occurrence within that cohort was assessed over all 120 or so repertoires. In a later analysis, TCRs clustered in the first cohort were found to also tend to co-occur in the 110 or so validation repertoires, with approximately 95% of cluster scores above 0. It was suggested by the authors that the approach could potentially be generalized to other disease states and immunological phenotypes. In vitro tests confirmed that three of the cytomegalovirus-associated TCR beta chains recognize cytomegalovirus antigens. Across donors, most TCR sequences were observed very rarely, whereas some public TCRs were present in many individuals. The classifier was reported to diagnose cytomegalovirus status with high specificity and sensitivity in both the original cohort and the validation cohort.

This clone was recorded a few times. Its antigen is still unknown. Base qualities were left out, and no much larger clone turns up one base away. The donors were included in the validation cohort of some 110 subjects, a group kept apart from the approximately 650-subject first cohort. The method was the immunoSEQ multiplex PCR assay. Processing in the source paper ran as follows. To diagnose cytomegalovirus status from the catalog of TCR beta chain sequences, a statistical classification framework was built. In TCRdb, the immuneACCESS table is reduced to in-frame sequences with V and J assigned. These tables do not hold every clone; where another copy was compared, an unresolved V gene accounts for under half, and the others remain unexplained. V and J calls and clone size follow that table, whereas D and trimming were derived from the DNA. The sample table lists about 200,000 clones, 80% to 90% of them with a count of one. Around 1.3% of the sample lies in the top ten.

The specimen was PBMCs. This TCR was recovered from a woman in her 30s in good health and CMV-seronegative.

In nucleotide form, the sequence is TGTGCCAGCATAGGAGGAGTCAATCAGCCCCAGCATTTT. This sequence encodes CASIGGVNQPQHF. Recombination connected TRBV28 to TRBJ1-5, with the D gene call left open. The junction carries 10 bases between V and J, which are trimmed by 7 bases and 3 bases respectively. Via the germline V gene, CDR1 is MDHEN and CDR2 SYDVKM. The cysteine opens and the phenylalanine closes a CDR3 of 13 amino acids. The DNA shown is the 39-base CDR3, in frame from base 1.